Listed here is a single T cell receptor beta chain. Its antigen is as yet unknown. The entry originates in a study of CD8+ T cells in alopecia areata. Study-level findings and limits: With tofacitinib ongoing, many expanded lesional clones persisted in both scalp and blood.

Reverse transcribed after extraction, RNA yielded cDNA as the sequencing template. Some clones are missing from TCRdb's copy, which holds only in-frame ones; the method was immunoSEQ multiplex PCR. This table has some 170,000 clones, roughly 58% appearing once. Treatment of the sample: oral pan-JAK inhibitor, 5-10 mg twice daily. CDR3 length equals 12 residues. Per germline, CDR1 SGHRS and CDR2 YFSETQ. V was trimmed by 2 bases and J by 7 bases, leaving 6 bases between them. The source is a human donor with alopecia areata. J is TRBJ2-2 and V is TRBV5-1; D gene uncertain. The sequencing here drew on CD4+ T cells sorted from blood, taken at approximately week 60, from a patient treated with tofacitinib. In DNA form, the CDR3 reads TGCGCCAGCAGCTTCGATTTCGGGGAGCTGTTTTTT. Translating it yields CASSFDFGELFF.